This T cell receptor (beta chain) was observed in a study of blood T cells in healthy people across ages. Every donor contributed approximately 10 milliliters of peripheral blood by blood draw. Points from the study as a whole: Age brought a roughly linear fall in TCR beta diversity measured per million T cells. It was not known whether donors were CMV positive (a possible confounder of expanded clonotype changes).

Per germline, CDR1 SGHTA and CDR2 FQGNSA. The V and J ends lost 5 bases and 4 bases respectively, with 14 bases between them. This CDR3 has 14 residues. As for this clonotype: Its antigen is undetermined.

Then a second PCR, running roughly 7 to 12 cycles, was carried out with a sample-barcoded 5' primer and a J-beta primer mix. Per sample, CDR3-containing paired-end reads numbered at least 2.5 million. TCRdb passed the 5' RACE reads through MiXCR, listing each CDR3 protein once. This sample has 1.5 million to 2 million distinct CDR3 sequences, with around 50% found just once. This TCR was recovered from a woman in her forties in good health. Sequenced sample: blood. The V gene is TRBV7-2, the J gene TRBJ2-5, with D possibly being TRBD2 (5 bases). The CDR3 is CASSGSLIGETQYF. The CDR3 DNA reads TGTGCCAGCAGCGGGAGTCTGATAGGAGAGACCCAGTACTTC.